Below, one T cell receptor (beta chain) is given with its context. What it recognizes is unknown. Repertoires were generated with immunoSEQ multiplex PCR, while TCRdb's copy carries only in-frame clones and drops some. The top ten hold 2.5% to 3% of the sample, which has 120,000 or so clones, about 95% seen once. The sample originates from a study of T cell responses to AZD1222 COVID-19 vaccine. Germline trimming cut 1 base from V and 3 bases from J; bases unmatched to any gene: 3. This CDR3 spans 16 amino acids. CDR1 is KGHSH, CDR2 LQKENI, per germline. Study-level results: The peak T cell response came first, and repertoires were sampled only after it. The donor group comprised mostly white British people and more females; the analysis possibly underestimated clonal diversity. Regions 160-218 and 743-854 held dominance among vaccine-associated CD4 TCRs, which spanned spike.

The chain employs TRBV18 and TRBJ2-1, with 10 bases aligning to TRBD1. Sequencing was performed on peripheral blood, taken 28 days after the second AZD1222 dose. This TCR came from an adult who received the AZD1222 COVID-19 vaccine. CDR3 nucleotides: TGTGCCAGCTCACCACGCGGGACAGGGGACTACAATGAGCAGTTCTTC. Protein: CASSPRGTGDYNEQFF.